This T cell receptor beta chain is drawn from a study of T-cell memory formation after mild COVID-19. Constant-segment primers were used for 5'RACE, and the resulting TCR alpha and TCR beta cDNA libraries carried sample barcodes and UMIs. MiXCR, run by TCRdb on the 5' RACE reads, gives a single entry per CDR3 protein. The table has more than 300,000 distinct CDR3 sequences, roughly an eighth seen once. This clonotype showed up just a few times. CDR1 is KGHSH and CDR2 is LQKENI in the germline V gene. CDR3 length equals 15 residues. The V end lost 2 bases, the J end lost 2 bases, and 10 bases lay between the germline ends.

The chain carries TRBV18 and TRBJ1-5; TRBD1 is a possible D gene (6 bases). The sequenced sample consisted of PBMCs or a T cell subset sorted from them (not recorded which). The clonotype originates from a man between 18 and 29 years old who had mild COVID-19 (a few samples of this study predate the infection). Cell type and time point are not known. CDR3 DNA sequence: TGTGCCAGCTCACCATCAGGGGCAGGCAATCAGCCCCAGCATTTT. It encodes CASSPSGAGNQPQHF.